The 27 T cell receptor beta chains below all came from one sample that was sequenced in a study of CD8+CD57+ T cells in acquired aplastic anemia. CDR3 and TCR beta VDJ profiling relied on genomic DNA as the template. TCRdb fed the reads into MiXCR, producing one record per CDR3 protein. The sample lists fewer than 250,000 distinct CDR3 sequences, over 40% occurring once. Sequencing was done on patients that had shown CD8+CD57+ cell expansion by flow cytometry. The specimen sequenced was sorted CD4+, CD8+, or CD8+CD57+ T cells (not recorded which) from PBMCs. The source is a human donor with aplastic anemia.

This clonotype appeared many times. The rearrangement joins TRBV6-5 to TRBJ1-4, with a tentative D call TRBD1 (6 bases). CDR3 length equals 15 residues. With 0 bases removed from V and 5 bases from J, the gap between germline ends came to 10 bases. Germline loops: CDR1 MNHEY, CDR2 SVGAGI. The CDR3 coding sequence is TGTGCCAGCAGTTACTCGGGGGGCAGAAATGAAAAACTGTTTTTT. Its translation: CASSYSGGRNEKLFF.

This clonotype has just a few counts. The chain recombines TRBV7-2 with TRBJ1-6, with 11 bases fitting TRBD1. This CDR3 contains 16 residues. V lost 3 bases, J lost 7 bases, and 5 bases stayed unmatched. Germline assignment: CDR1 SGHTA and CDR2 FQGNSA. The CDR3 reads CASSFLRDRGNSPLHF. The CDR3 DNA reads as TGTGCCAGCAGCTTTCTCCGGGACAGGGGGAATTCACCCCTCCACTTT.

Ten or more counts support this clonotype. CDR3 sequence reads: CASGRVSGNTIYF. The CDR3 nucleotides are TGTGCCAGCGGCAGGGTTTCTGGAAACACCATATATTTT. This chain links TRBV7-2 with TRBJ1-3; the D gene is possibly TRBD1 (5 bases). Germline lookup yields CDR1 SGHTA and CDR2 FQGNSA. Deletions cut 8 bases from V and 1 base from J, with 9 bases between. This CDR3 is built from 13 residues.

The chain employs TRBV6-6 and TRBJ2-3; 9 nucleotides match TRBD2. J was trimmed by 6 bases and V by 6 bases; bases with no gene match: 10. Germline CDR1 reads MNHNY; CDR2 reads SVGAGI (reference sequence). The CDR3 has 15 amino acids. CDR3 nucleotides: TGTGCCAGCAGCTCTAGCGGGGCCCCAGGGGATACGCAGTATTTT. It specifies CASSSSGAPGDTQYF.

The V call is TRBV7-9, the J call TRBJ2-1; 9 bases line up with TRBD1. This CDR3 spans 15 amino acids. V gave up 5 bases and J gave up 2 bases; unmatched junction bases: 4. Looked up from germline, CDR1 is SEHNR and CDR2 is FQNEAQ (reference sequence). CDR3 in amino acids: CASSAGQGPYNEQFF. The CDR3 DNA reads as TGTGCCAGCAGCGCGGGACAGGGCCCCTACAATGAGCAGTTCTTC.

Ten or more counts support this clonotype. The rearrangement uses TRBV10-1 and TRBJ2-5; 8 bases match TRBD2. The CDR3 contains 16 residues. CDR1 is WNHNN, CDR2 SYGVQD, per germline (reference sequence). The junction had 10 bases not matched to a gene; V was cut back by 5 bases and J by 2 bases. The CDR3 DNA sequence: TGCGCCAGCAGTTTCCCGGGACTAGTGATACAAGAGACCCAGTACTTC. Protein product: CASSFPGLVIQETQYF.

This clonotype was picked up a small number of times. This chain connects TRBV20-1 to TRBJ1-5; TRBD1 agrees at 8 bases. The germline V gene encodes CDR1 DFQATT and CDR2 SNEGSKA (reference sequence). V gave up 1 base and J gave up 4 bases; unmatched junction bases: 15. The length of the CDR3 is 18 residues. The CDR3 is CSARANSRTGYGNQPQHF. In nucleotides, the CDR3 is TGCAGTGCTAGAGCAAATAGTAGGACAGGGTATGGTAATCAGCCCCAGCATTTT.

To note about this clonotype: A read error is possible here, since a much larger clone lies one base away. The chain carries TRBV3-1 and TRBJ1-6; D ambiguous. V lost 2 bases and J lost 13, with 6 bases in between. CDR1 is LGHDT, CDR2 YNNKEL, per germline (reference sequence). The CDR3 consists of 11 residues. CDR3 sequence reads: CASSQLGPLHF. CDR3 bases: TGTGCCAGCAGCCAACTGGGTCCCCTCCACTTT.

This clonotype was seen only once. The V call is TRBV6-2 or TRBV6-3, the J call TRBJ1-1, with 7 bases identical to TRBD1. The germline V gene encodes CDR1 MNHEY and CDR2 SVGEGT. With 4 bases clipped from V and 3 bases from J, the junction kept 5 bases outside the gene matches. This CDR3 has 14 amino acids. This CDR3 reads CASSFTRGDTEAFF. Written as DNA, the CDR3 is TGTGCCAGCAGTTTCACCAGGGGGGACACTGAAGCTTTCTTT.

The chain employs TRBV10-3 and TRBJ2-7, with no clear D. The CDR3 is made up of 12 amino acids. Per the germline V gene, CDR1 is ENHRY and CDR2 is SYGVKD. V dropped 4 bases and J dropped 3 bases, with 7 bases sitting between them. The CDR3 region is CAISGAGYEQYF. The CDR3 region has the DNA TGTGCCATCAGTGGTGCCGGCTACGAGCAGTACTTC.

On this clonotype: One end of the junction varies from germline; a read error may be responsible. V is TRBV20-1 and J is TRBJ1-6; D is perhaps TRBD1 (5 bases). Per the germline V gene, CDR1 is DFQATT and CDR2 is SNEGSKA (reference sequence). This CDR3 has 14 residues. The CDR3 coding sequence is TGCAGTACTAGAGATCTCCGGGGGTCGTCACCCCTCCACTTT. It yields the protein CSTRDLRGSSPLHF.

The chain employs TRBV10-3 and TRBJ2-7, with a weak D call TRBD2 (5 bases). CDR1 and CDR2 (germline): ENHRY, SYGVKD. V lost 11 bases and J lost 2, with 13 bases in between. This CDR3 contains 12 residues. This CDR3 reads CAVWEPTYEQYF. In nucleotides, the CDR3 is TGTGCCGTTTGGGAGCCCACCTACGAGCAGTACTTC.

This clonotype was seen more than once but under ten times. V usage is TRBV6-4 and J usage is TRBJ2-6; 15 bases are a match to TRBD2. The CDR3 is made up of 20 amino acids. The V segment lost 2 bases and the J segment 0 bases; nucleotides outside the gene matches: 5. The germline gives CDR1 MRHNA, CDR2 SNTAGT. The CDR3 DNA reads TGTGCCAGCAGTGACCCTAGGACTAGCGGGGGGGCCTCTGGGGCCAACGTCCTGACTTTC. Protein product: CASSDPRTSGGASGANVLTF.

The J gene is TRBJ2-1, the V gene TRBV6-6, with 7 nucleotides matching TRBD2. The CDR3 extends over 15 amino acids. Trimming removed 0 bases from V and 6 bases from J; junction bases left unmatched: 5. Germline V gene lookup returns CDR1 MNHNY and CDR2 SVGAGI (reference sequence). The CDR3 is CASSYSPGRGNEQFF. The CDR3 DNA reads TGTGCCAGCAGTTACTCTCCAGGGAGGGGCAATGAGCAGTTCTTC.

About this clonotype: Given the absence of the conserved phenylalanine or tryptophan at the CDR3 end, a read error is likely. The chain couples TRBV4-1 to TRBJ1-6; 7 bases match TRBD1. The CDR3 covers 16 residues. In germline, CDR1 is MGHRA, CDR2 YSYEKL. With V trimmed by 0 bases and J by 9 bases, 8 bases remained unmatched. CDR3 sequence (DNA): TGCGCCAGCAGCCAAGAACAACAGGGGATGAGTTCACCCCTCCACCTT. Amino acid sequence: CASSQEQQGMSSPLHL.

On this clonotype itself: Without the conserved terminal phenylalanine or tryptophan, this CDR3 likely stems from a read error. The chain combines TRBV10-1 with TRBJ2-3; 10 bases line up with TRBD2. The length of the CDR3 is 15 residues. Germline CDR1 WNHNN, CDR2 SYGVQD (reference sequence). The CDR3 loop is CSATRLAGGTDTQYL. The CDR3 DNA follows: TGCAGCGCCACAAGGCTAGCGGGGGGCACAGATACGCAGTATCTT.

J is TRBJ1-6 and V is TRBV5-1; D not certain. The CDR3 totals 13 residues. Germline V lookup: CDR1 SGHRS, CDR2 YFSETQ. Trimming shortened V by 0 bases and J by 7 bases, and 5 bases separated the two germline ends. The CDR3 is CASSLVGNSPLHF. CDR3 sequence (DNA): TGCGCCAGCAGCTTGGTAGGGAATTCACCCCTCCACTTT. Full variable domain (remainder filled in from reference TRBV5-1 and TRBJ1-6): KAGVTQTPRYLIKTRGQQVTLSCSPISGHRSVSWYQQTPGQGLQFLFEYFSETQRNKGNFPGRFSGRQFSNSRSEMNVSTLELGDSALYLCASSLVGNSPLHFGNGTRLTVT.

The gene calls are TRBV2 and TRBJ1-4; D is uncertain. Trimming left V 3 bases short and J 0 bases short, with 8 bases between. The CDR3 extends over 15 amino acids. From germline, CDR1 is SNHLY and CDR2 FYNNEI. The DNA for the CDR3 is TGTGCCAGCAGTGACCACTCGGCAACTAATGAAAAACTGTTTTTT. Translated, it gives CASSDHSATNEKLFF.

With respect to this clonotype: This CDR3 fails to terminate in the conserved phenylalanine or tryptophan, so it likely reflects a read error. It is unclear where the CDR3 begins or ends on the DNA, so no DNA is shown, and the CDR3 is as TCRdb lists it. This chain connects TRBV11-3 to TRBJ1-2; the DNA was not used to check the table's D call, TRBD1. In germline, CDR1 is SGHNT, CDR2 YENEEA. The CDR3 extends over 8 residues, inclusive of both ends. CDR3 loop: CASSSPRV.

The chain employs TRBV20-1 and TRBJ1-2; TRBD1 is a possible D gene (5 bases). Trimming removed 7 bases from V and 4 bases from J, with 19 bases in between. CDR1 and CDR2 (germline): DFQATT, SNEGSKA (reference sequence). CDR3 length: 14 amino acids. The CDR3 sequence is CSVPDEGSGYGYTF. The CDR3 bases are TGCAGTGTTCCCGACGAGGGGTCTGGCTATGGCTACACCTTC.

CDR3 DNA: TGTGCCACCAGTGATCCAGCAGGGGGAAATCAGCCCCAGCATTTT. The encoded protein is CATSDPAGGNQPQHF. The chain recombines TRBV24-1 with TRBJ1-5; TRBD1 matches 7 bases. V was clipped by 3 bases and J by 4 bases; unmatched bases: 5. The germline V gene has CDR1 KGHDR and CDR2 SFDVKD. The CDR3 length is 15 residues.

The rearrangement uses TRBV7-6 and TRBJ2-5, with 8 bases fitting TRBD1. The CDR3 runs to 15 residues. Germline V gives CDR1 SGHVS, CDR2 FNYEAQ. V lost 8 bases and J lost 0; bases outside the gene matches: 8. The DNA of the CDR3 is TGTGCCAGCGCTCAGGGGACAGGAGACCAAGAGACCCAGTACTTC. Amino acids: CASAQGTGDQETQYF.

This clonotype has just one count. This chain connects TRBV29-1 to TRBJ2-7, with D perhaps given as TRBD1 or TRBD2 (5 bases each). Germline CDR1 is SQVTM and CDR2 is ANQGSEA. V lost 6 bases, J lost 5 bases, and 17 bases lay in between. This CDR3 spans 13 amino acids. The CDR3 is CSVVAGDRDEQYF. CDR3 sequence (DNA): TGCAGCGTCGTGGCCGGGGACCGAGACGAGCAGTACTTC.

Ten or more counts support this clonotype. The gene calls are TRBV6-4 and TRBJ2-1, with TRBD1 as a possible D gene (5 bases). This CDR3 spans 13 amino acids. V lost 8 bases, J lost 6 bases, and 14 bases lay in between. Germline V gene sequence: CDR1 MRHNA, CDR2 SNTAGT. The CDR3 DNA is TGTGCCAGCGCCCAGGGCAGGACCAATGAGCAGTTCTTC. Residues: CASAQGRTNEQFF.

This clonotype was observed a few times. This sequence joins TRBV29-1 and TRBJ2-7; TRBD1 matches at 8 bases. The V and J ends lost 7 bases and 1 base, in that order; junction bases with no gene match: 6. Germline CDR1 and CDR2: SQVTM and ANQGSEA. The CDR3 length is 13 residues. Written as DNA, the CDR3 is TGCAGCGCGGAGGGACAGGAGTCCTACGAGCAGTACTTC. Its translation is CSAEGQESYEQYF.

The V call is TRBV2, the J call TRBJ2-7; D is perhaps TRBD1 (5 bases). V lost 7 bases, J lost 5 bases, and 15 bases lay in between. This CDR3 region has 13 residues. Per the germline V gene, CDR1 is SNHLY and CDR2 is FYNNEI. This CDR3 reads CASTESRGNEQYV. Here the CDR3 DNA reads TGTGCCAGCACAGAAAGTAGGGGCAACGAGCAGTACGTC.

This clonotype was counted many times. The chain carries TRBV4-2 and TRBJ1-2; D perhaps matches TRBD1 (5 bases). The V gene's germline CDR1 is LGHNA and CDR2 YNFKEQ. Trimming cost V 2 bases and J 4 bases, with 11 bases left between them. The CDR3 loop spans 14 amino acids. The CDR3 DNA reads as TGTGCCAGCAGCCAAACTGACAGATCCTATGGCTACACCTTC. Amino acids: CASSQTDRSYGYTF.